Here is one T cell receptor (beta chain) with its context. This CDR3 has 15 residues. Germline CDR1 is MDHEN and CDR2 is SYDVKM. The J segment lost 1 base and the V segment lost 10 bases, leaving 9 bases of the junction unmatched. The data stem from a study of control samples from healthy donors and cancer patients. Clones were sequenced by immunoSEQ multiplex PCR, and TCRdb holds only the in-frame ones, with some missing. The sample lists 350,000 to 450,000 clones; approximately 90% were seen once. The rearrangement joins TRBV28 to TRBJ2-3; 9 bases fit TRBD1. This TCR was sampled from a man aged 40-49 years with head and neck cancer. The sequencing input was PBMCs. The CDR3 DNA is TGTGCCACCTCCTCTGGGGACAGGGGCACAGATACGCAGTATTTT. It specifies CATSSGDRGTDTQYF.